This T cell receptor (beta chain) was found in a study of blood T cell repertoires in COVID-19. Categorization into cohorts depended on clinical history that participants reported. In the study's own analysis: How many nucleated cells were present was estimated from reference gene primer amplification. Assay used: immunoSEQ multiplex PCR; TCRdb lists only in-frame clones, some missing. From that table come the V and J calls and clone size; the DNA was used to work out D and trimming. The sample carries fewer than 250,000 clones, around 85% recorded once. CDR3 size: 18 residues. Looked up from germline, CDR1 is SGDLS and CDR2 is YYNGEE. The V and J ends lost 0 bases and 6 bases, in that order; junction bases with no gene match: 9.

The receptor was derived from a woman aged 45-65 years with acute COVID-19. The sample was PBMCs or T cells enriched from blood (not recorded which). The chain recombines TRBV9 with TRBJ2-2; 12 bases align to TRBD2. The CDR3 DNA follows: TGTGCCAGCAGCGTAGATGCTAGCGGGGGGGCCTTGTCCGGGGAGCTGTTTTTT. Residues: CASSVDASGGALSGELFF.